Following are 14 T cell receptor beta chains from one sample sequenced in a study of type 1 and type 2 diabetes patients. Amplification started from genomic DNA. The TCR beta CDR3 region was amplified using 30 forward and 13 reverse primers. TCRdb recomputed calls from the multiplex PCR reads with MiXCR, one row per CDR3 protein. The sample includes under 300,000 distinct CDR3 sequences, over 45% of them seen just once. The sequenced material came from peripheral blood mononuclear cells (PBMCs). These receptors all stem from a man aged 18 to 30 with type 2 diabetes.

This clonotype has only a few counts. J is TRBJ2-1 and V is TRBV20-1; 8 positions match TRBD2. The CDR3 consists of 12 residues. Germline V CDR1 and CDR2: DFQATT, SNEGSKA (reference sequence). V dropped 3 bases and J dropped 6; count of bases not matched to a gene: 1. Written as DNA, the CDR3 is TGCAGTGCTAGCGGGAGGGCCAATGAGCAGTTCTTC. Translating gives CSASGRANEQFF.

V is TRBV7-3 and J is TRBJ1-5, with a weak D call TRBD1 (6 bases). Germline values: CDR1 SGHTA, CDR2 FQGTGA. The CDR3 consists of 15 residues. V gave up 3 bases and J gave up 2 bases, with 11 bases separating them. The DNA for the CDR3 is TGTGCCAGCAGCTTGCCCGACAGGCGCAATCAGCCCCAGCATTTT. It encodes CASSLPDRRNQPQHF.

V gene TRBV12-3 or TRBV12-4 combines with J gene TRBJ2-5, with unresolved D. V shed 4 bases and J shed 1 base, with 10 bases lying between them. CDR3 size: 14 residues. The CDR3 sequence: CASSSEVVQETQYF. CDR3 nucleotide sequence: TGTGCCAGCAGTTCCGAGGTAGTCCAAGAGACCCAGTACTTC.

V usage is TRBV30 and J usage is TRBJ2-5; tentative D call: TRBD1 (6 bases). The V gene lost 2 bases and the J gene lost 5 bases, with 21 bases spanning the gap. CDR1 is GTSNPN, CDR2 SVGIG, per germline (reference sequence). The CDR3 is 16 residues long. Written as DNA, the CDR3 is TGTGCCTGGAGTTATAGAACGTCAACAGGGCGGGAGACCCAGTACTTC. Its protein product is CAWSYRTSTGRETQYF.

The chain joins TRBV10-3 to TRBJ2-5; 8 nucleotides match TRBD1. This CDR3 comprises 14 residues. Germline CDR1 reads ENHRY; CDR2 reads SYGVKD. The V segment lost 3 bases and the J segment 7 bases; nucleotides outside the gene matches: 7. The CDR3 loop reads CAISDGTGGVTQYF. The CDR3 DNA reads as TGTGCCATCAGTGACGGGACAGGCGGAGTGACCCAGTACTTC.

Worth noting for this clonotype: Since no conserved phenylalanine or tryptophan closes the CDR3, a read error is the likely cause. J is TRBJ2-1 and V is TRBV7-3, with TRBD1 identical over 8 bases. In germline, CDR1 is SGHTA, CDR2 FQGTGA. This CDR3 is built from 13 residues. After removal of 6 bases from V and 9 bases from J, the junction contained 7 bases not matched to a gene. The CDR3, as DNA: TGTGCCAGCAGATCGACAGGGGATGGTGAGCAGTTCTCC. Its translation: CASRSTGDGEQFS.

The chain joins TRBV19 to TRBJ1-6, with D unresolved. CDR3 length: 14 residues. V lost 3 bases to trimming and J lost 10 bases, with 13 bases between them. Germline V gene lookup returns CDR1 LNHDA and CDR2 SQIVND (reference sequence). CDR3 bases: TGTGCCAGTAGTATGGAAGGGTTTGGATCACCCCTCCACTTT. It translates to CASSMEGFGSPLHF.

The rearrangement uses TRBV12-3 or TRBV12-4 and TRBJ1-1; no firm D call. This CDR3 contains 14 residues. Deletions cut 3 bases from V and 0 bases from J, with 8 bases between. CDR3 nucleotide sequence: TGTGCCAGCAGTTTCTTTTCCATGAACACTGAAGCTTTCTTT. Its translation is CASSFFSMNTEAFF.

The rearrangement uses TRBV19 and TRBJ2-5, with D unresolved. Trimming took 1 base from V and 4 from J, leaving 13 bases between them. Germline values: CDR1 LNHDA, CDR2 SQIVND (reference sequence). This CDR3 region has 15 residues. CDR3 sequence reads: CASSIGGTSGETQYF. CDR3 coding DNA: TGTGCCAGTAGTATAGGTGGTACTTCAGGAGAGACCCAGTACTTC.

This clonotype was detected a few times. Relative to the germline gene, one junction end is altered; a read error may explain this. The chain recombines TRBV7-2 with TRBJ2-3, with D uncertain. The germline V gene has CDR1 SGHTA and CDR2 FQGNSA. The CDR3 is made up of 12 amino acids. CDR3 DNA sequence: TGTGCCAGCAGCTTGGTAACAGCTACGCAGTATTTT. Amino acids: CASSLVTATQYF.

This clonotype was seen a handful of times. This rearrangement joins TRBV27 to TRBJ1-5; D unclear. The CDR3 is made up of 13 amino acids. CDR1 is MNHEY, CDR2 SMNVEV, per germline (reference sequence). V was trimmed by 3 bases and J by 4 bases, leaving 7 bases between them. Here the CDR3 reads CASSLSVNQPQHF. The CDR3 DNA follows: TGTGCCAGCAGTTTGTCAGTGAATCAGCCCCAGCATTTT.

With regard to this clonotype: A much larger clone sits a single nucleotide away, making a read error possible. The chain employs TRBV2 and TRBJ2-5, with 13 nucleotides matching TRBD2. CDR1 is SNHLY and CDR2 is FYNNEI in the germline V gene. This CDR3 has 19 residues. Written as DNA, the CDR3 is TGTGCCAGCAGCATAACCGGGACTAGCGGGGCCGACGTCCAAGAGACCCAGTGCTTC. Translated, it gives CASSITGTSGADVQETQCF.

This clonotype came up a few times. V gene TRBV7-9 combines with J gene TRBJ1-2, with D unresolved. V was trimmed by 7 bases and J by 8 bases, leaving 14 bases between them. CDR3 length equals 12 residues. The germline CDR1 and CDR2 sequences are SEHNR and FQNEAQ (reference sequence). The CDR3 DNA is TGTGCCAGCACCCTGAACGTTATGGGCTACACCTTC. This sequence encodes CASTLNVMGYTF.

The chain uses TRBV10-3 and TRBJ2-1, with 12 bases lining up with TRBD2. Trimming removed 6 bases from V and 6 bases from J; junction bases left unmatched: 3. From germline, CDR1 is ENHRY and CDR2 SYGVKD. The CDR3 extends over 14 amino acids. The CDR3 DNA is TGTGCCATCAGGGGACTAGCGGGTCTCAATGAGCAGTTCTTC. Translated, it gives CAIRGLAGLNEQFF.